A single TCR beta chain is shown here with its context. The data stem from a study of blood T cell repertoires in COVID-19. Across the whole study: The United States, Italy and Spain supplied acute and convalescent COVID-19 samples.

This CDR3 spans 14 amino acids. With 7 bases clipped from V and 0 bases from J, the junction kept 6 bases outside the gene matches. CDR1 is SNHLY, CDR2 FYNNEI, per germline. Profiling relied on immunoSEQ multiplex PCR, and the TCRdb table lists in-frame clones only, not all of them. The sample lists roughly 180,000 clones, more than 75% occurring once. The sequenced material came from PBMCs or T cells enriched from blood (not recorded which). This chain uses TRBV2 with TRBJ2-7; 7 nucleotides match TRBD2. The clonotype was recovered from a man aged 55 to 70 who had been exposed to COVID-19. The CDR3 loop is CASNGRTSSYEQYF. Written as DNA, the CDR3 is TGTGCCAGCAACGGACGGACTAGCTCCTACGAGCAGTACTTC.